These 22 T cell receptor beta chains came from one sample sequenced in a study of T cell responses to AZD1222 COVID-19 vaccine. Here immunoSEQ multiplex PCR was the method, and the copy in TCRdb shows in-frame clones only, minus some. The table includes 130,000 or so clones, 70% to 90% detected once. The sample here was peripheral blood, taken 28 days after the second AZD1222 dose. The receptors were gathered from an adult who received the AZD1222 COVID-19 vaccine.

The chain recombines TRBV19 with TRBJ1-1; 8 bases line up with TRBD1. Germline V lookup: CDR1 LNHDA, CDR2 SQIVND (reference sequence). The CDR3 consists of 12 residues. Germline trimming cut 7 bases from V and 6 bases from J; bases unmatched to any gene: 4. DNA of the CDR3: TGTGCCAGTATGGACAGGGACGCTGAAGCTTTCTTT. Translated, it gives CASMDRDAEAFF.

This clone was detected once. The rearrangement joins TRBV7-9 to TRBJ2-1; 9 positions agree with TRBD1. CDR1 and CDR2 (germline): SEHNR, FQNEAQ (reference sequence). The CDR3 has 14 amino acids. J lost 8 bases, V lost 5 bases, and 7 bases had no gene match. The CDR3: CASSHGTGYHEQFF. CDR3 bases: TGTGCCAGCAGCCACGGGACAGGGTACCATGAGCAGTTCTTC.

The rearrangement links TRBV5-5 to TRBJ1-1; D is uncertain. The CDR3 contains 11 residues. Trimming left V 5 bases short and J 6 bases short, with 8 bases between. CDR1 and CDR2 from the germline V gene are SGHKS and YYEKEE (reference sequence). CDR3 nucleotides: TGTGCCAGCAGTCGGGAACCTGAAGCTTTCTTT. This translates into CASSREPEAFF.

CDR3 in amino acids: CASSLVGDLSVPDTQYF. The CDR3 DNA reads TGTGCCAGCAGCTTAGTTGGTGATTTAAGTGTGCCAGATACGCAGTATTTT. The chain carries TRBV7-8 and TRBJ2-3; D is unresolved. The germline CDR1 and CDR2 sequences are SGHVS and FQNEAQ. Trimming took 1 base from V and 4 from J, leaving 18 bases between them. The CDR3 covers 17 residues.

The V and J genes are TRBV6-1 and TRBJ1-5, with D maybe TRBD1 (5 bases). The CDR3 totals 14 residues. The germline V gene encodes CDR1 MNHNS and CDR2 SASEGT. Trimming stripped 6 bases from V and 5 bases from J, with 14 bases between. CDR3 in amino acids: CASRPPGGDQPQHF. CDR3 DNA: TGTGCCAGCAGACCCCCCGGGGGTGATCAGCCCCAGCATTTT.

The CDR3 nucleotides are TGCGCCAGCAGCTCGGGACAGGGGGAAGAGACCCAGTACTTC. Residues: CASSSGQGEETQYF. This sequence joins TRBV5-1 and TRBJ2-5; 11 bases line up with TRBD1. Germline assignment: CDR1 SGHRS and CDR2 YFSETQ. V lost 3 bases to trimming and J lost 3 bases; unmatched junction nucleotides: 1. The CDR3 consists of 14 residues.

This clone appeared once. This sequence joins TRBV11-3 and TRBJ2-2, with D perhaps matching TRBD1 (6 bases). The CDR3 covers 14 residues. V was pared by 3 bases and J by 1 base, with 6 bases between. Germline CDR1 SGHNT, CDR2 YENEEA. The CDR3 nucleotides are TGTGCCAGCAGCTTGGACAGGAACACCGGGGAGCTGTTTTTT. This codes for CASSLDRNTGELFF.

The chain links TRBV11-2 to TRBJ1-3; D is ambiguous. Per germline, CDR1 SGHAT and CDR2 FQNNGV. Trimming left V 0 bases short and J 2 bases short, with 14 bases between. The CDR3 consists of 17 residues. In DNA form, the CDR3 reads TGTGCCAGCAGCTTAGATCTAAGGAGAGGGACTGGAAACACCATATATTTT. Protein: CASSLDLRRGTGNTIYF.

This sequence joins TRBV11-3 and TRBJ2-1; TRBD1 matches 9 bases. The CDR3 has 16 amino acids. Germline trimming cut 5 bases from V and 8 bases from J; bases unmatched to any gene: 13. Germline V lookup: CDR1 SGHNT, CDR2 YENEEA. The CDR3 DNA follows: TGTGCCAGCAGCCAAATATCCGGGACAGGGTCGGATGAGCAGTTCTTC. Translating gives CASSQISGTGSDEQFF. The entire variable domain, with the rest obtained from reference TRBV11-3 and TRBJ2-1, is as follows: EAGVVQSPRYKIIEKKQPVAFWCNPISGHNTLYWYLQNLGQGPELLIRYENEEAVDDSQLPKDRFSAERLKGVDSTLKIQPAELGDSAVYLCASSQISGTGSDEQFFGPGTRLTVL.

This sequence joins TRBV19 and TRBJ1-1; TRBD1 matches 9 bases. Germline trimming cut 6 bases from V and 4 bases from J; bases unmatched to any gene: 6. The germline gives CDR1 LNHDA, CDR2 SQIVND (reference sequence). The CDR3 has 14 amino acids. In nucleotides, the CDR3 is TGTGCCAGTAGGGGACAGGGACTAAGCACTGAAGCTTTCTTT. It specifies CASRGQGLSTEAFF.

The CDR3 is CASSQEVGANQPQHF. As DNA, the CDR3 is TGTGCCAGCAGCCAAGAAGTGGGGGCGAATCAGCCCCAGCATTTT. V and J are TRBV3-1 (or the pseudogene TRBV3-2) and TRBJ1-5, with a weak D call TRBD1 (6 bases). Germline V gene sequence: CDR1 LGHDT, CDR2 YNNKEL (reference sequence). The CDR3 has 15 amino acids. V was cut by 0 bases and J by 4 bases, with 10 bases left in between.

The genes are TRBV28 and TRBJ2-2, with 7 bases identical to TRBD1. Germline CDR1 and CDR2: MDHEN and SYDVKM. Trimming cost V 3 bases and J 3 bases; bases outside gene matches: 10. This CDR3 has 17 residues. The CDR3 region has the DNA TGTGCCAGCAGTTTCCCCCTCGTGACAGGGTACACCGGGGAGCTGTTTTTT. As protein: CASSFPLVTGYTGELFF.

This clone showed up just once. The gene calls are TRBV2 and TRBJ2-3; 8 bases align to TRBD1. This CDR3 region has 15 residues. Germline V lookup: CDR1 SNHLY, CDR2 FYNNEI. V lost 5 bases and J lost 6; bases outside the gene matches: 10. The CDR3 protein is CASSSRQGRADTQYF. Written as DNA, the CDR3 is TGTGCCAGCAGTTCCCGACAGGGGAGAGCGGATACGCAGTATTTT.

The chain is built from TRBV11-3 and TRBJ1-1; TRBD1 is a possible D gene (5 bases). V lost 3 bases to trimming and J lost 0 bases, with 20 bases between them. The CDR3 totals 18 residues. The germline V gene encodes CDR1 SGHNT and CDR2 YENEEA. The CDR3 reads CASSFWRDTGEVNTEAFF. The CDR3 DNA follows: TGTGCCAGCAGCTTTTGGAGAGATACAGGTGAGGTGAACACTGAAGCTTTCTTT. Drawing the rest from reference TRBV11-3 and TRBJ1-1, the complete variable domain is EAGVVQSPRYKIIEKKQPVAFWCNPISGHNTLYWYLQNLGQGPELLIRYENEEAVDDSQLPKDRFSAERLKGVDSTLKIQPAELGDSAVYLCASSFWRDTGEVNTEAFFGQGTRLTVV.

The chain employs TRBV6-5 and TRBJ1-1; D call uncertain. The germline V gene encodes CDR1 MNHEY and CDR2 SVGAGI. V gave up 2 bases and J gave up 9 bases, with 7 bases separating them. The CDR3 is 11 residues long. The CDR3 coding sequence is TGTGCCAGCAGTTACATGGGAAAAGCTTTCTTT. Protein product: CASSYMGKAFF.

This clone was observed a handful of times. The chain employs TRBV3-1 (or the pseudogene TRBV3-2) and TRBJ1-3; possibly TRBD1 for D (5 bases). This CDR3 contains 16 residues. CDR1 and CDR2 from the germline V gene are LGHDT and YNNKEL (reference sequence). V was cut by 3 bases and J by 0 bases, with 12 bases left in between. CDR3 loop: CASSQDTGFSGNTIYF. DNA for the CDR3: TGTGCCAGCAGCCAGGACACGGGATTCTCTGGAAACACCATATATTTT.

This clone was picked up one time. V and J are TRBV4-3 and TRBJ1-3; D is undetermined. The CDR3 loop spans 18 amino acids. CDR1 and CDR2 (germline): LGHNA, YSLEER. V was clipped by 0 bases and J by 0 bases, with 15 bases between them. CDR3 region: CASSQDLLSLFSGNTIYF. In DNA form, the CDR3 reads TGCGCCAGCAGCCAAGACCTCCTCAGTCTTTTCTCTGGAAACACCATATATTTT.

V gene TRBV3-1 (or the pseudogene TRBV3-2) combines with J gene TRBJ2-5; TRBD2 matches 9 bases. Germline CDR1 LGHDT, CDR2 YNNKEL (reference sequence). The J segment lost 5 bases and the V segment lost 0 bases, leaving 1 base of the junction unmatched. CDR3 size: 14 residues. CDR3 sequence: CASSQEAGGETQYF. CDR3 sequence (DNA): TGTGCCAGCAGCCAAGAAGCGGGGGGTGAGACCCAGTACTTC.

V and J are TRBV9 and TRBJ1-1, with D perhaps matching TRBD1 (5 bases). The germline V gene has CDR1 SGDLS and CDR2 YYNGEE. Trimming stripped 4 bases from V and 5 bases from J, with 15 bases between. The CDR3 totals 14 residues. The CDR3: CASSHGARETEAFF. The CDR3 DNA reads as TGTGCCAGCAGCCACGGGGCCCGAGAAACTGAAGCTTTCTTT.

The V and J genes are TRBV6-6 and TRBJ1-2; 7 bases line up with TRBD1. CDR3 length: 14 residues. V lost 6 bases and J lost 4; bases outside the gene matches: 8. CDR1 and CDR2 (germline): MNHNY, SVGAGI (reference sequence). The CDR3 loop is CASRKDTGVYGYTF. CDR3 sequence (DNA): TGTGCCAGCAGGAAAGACACAGGGGTCTATGGCTACACCTTC.

The rearrangement uses TRBV6-5 and TRBJ1-2; TRBD1 agrees at 7 bases. The CDR3 is 13 amino acids. The trim removed 6 bases at V and 8 bases at J, leaving 9 bases unmatched. Germline CDR1 and CDR2: MNHEY and SVGAGI. The CDR3 here is CASSPIDRVGYTF. CDR3 sequence (DNA): TGTGCCAGCAGCCCAATCGACAGGGTCGGCTACACCTTC.

The chain couples TRBV21-1 to TRBJ1-5; the DNA was not used to check the table's D call, TRBD1. TRBV21-1 is classified as a pseudogene. The CDR3 is 11 amino acids. Here the CDR3 DNA reads TGTGCCAGCATCGATGGACAGGGAAAGCATTTT. Its translation is CASIDGQGKHF.